This TCR beta chain was recovered during a study of CD8+ T cells in alopecia areata (dated by TCRdb to the late 2010s). About the full investigation: The treated patients took part in an open-label pilot trial in which moderate-to-severe alopecia areata was treated with oral tofacitinib at 5 to 10 mg twice daily. In humans, TCRbeta sequencing was performed on scalp tissue and on sorted CD4+ and CD8+ peripheral blood T cells from healthy controls and from patients with patchy or totalis/universalis alopecia areata. Patients received tofacitinib for 6 to 18 months and were then followed off drug for 6 months to check for delayed response and recurrence. For the treated patients, the SALT score, which quantifies what percentage of scalp surface area is affected, served as the measure of disease severity. TCRbeta CDR3 regions were amplified by immunoSEQ multiplex PCR using 35 Vbeta forward and 13 Jbeta reverse primers. In both human patients and the C3H/HeJ mouse model, the study applied high-throughput TCRbeta sequencing to look at T cell clonal expansion in alopecia areata. Tofacitinib-treated patients had biopsies at baseline and at 4 and 24 weeks of treatment, with a later scalp biopsy in several patients. Clonality in the scalp was compared among normal scalp (n=4), patchy alopecia areata scalp (n=8), and alopecia totalis/universalis scalp (n=8). RNA was obtained with the PAXgene miRNA kit for fixed scalp, the miRNeasy kit for PBMCs, and the RNeasy kit for mouse skin.

There are 16 amino acids in the CDR3, from cysteine to phenylalanine inclusive. Only the CDR3 DNA is retained, 48 bases long and in frame from the first base. The germline V gene (reference sequence) specifies MNHEY as CDR1 and SMNVEV as CDR2. From V the trimming removes 4 bases and from J it removes 4 bases, while the gene matches leave 11 bases of the junction unaccounted for. This clone was detected only once. There is no known antigen for this receptor. No per-base quality is available; no much larger clone lies one base away. In light of the paper, this sample's treatment or condition label describes: oral pan-JAK inhibitor, 5-10 mg twice daily. From alopecia areata patients, peripheral blood was collected along with lesional scalp punch biopsies. PBMCs were separated by density centrifugation and stained for CD3, CD4 and CD8, after which CD4+ and CD8+ T cells were sorted on a FACSAria. To prepare the library, the immunoSEQ multiplex PCR assay was applied. RNA was extracted from all samples and reverse transcribed into cDNA as template for TCR sequencing. SuperScript III was used to make first-strand cDNA, primed with a 2:1 mix of oligo-dT and random hexamers. A synthetic immune receptor repertoire was used to assess amplification bias, and residual bias was removed computationally. The source study handled its data this way. Raw reads were preprocessed to remove errors, and CDR3 was defined by IMGT conventions from the conserved cysteine to phenylalanine. Clonality was computed by normalizing Shannon entropy by log2 of the number of productive unique TCRs and subtracting the result from 1. Whether each scalp clone was CD4 or CD8 was inferred by checking scalp TCRbeta sequences against the CD4 and CD8 repertoires from sorted blood. Sourced from immuneACCESS, this table was stored by TCRdb with only in-frame sequences that have V and J called. A share of the clones is absent; for the studies checked, an unresolved V gene accounts for under half, and the remainder has no known explanation. V and J calls and clone size are given by that table; D and trimming were obtained from the DNA. This sample is represented by more than 200,000 clones; 40% to 55% of them were singletons. The ten largest make up approximately 2.4% of the sample.

The full study reports these points: Many expanded lesional clones persisted in scalp and blood during tofacitinib treatment, which may partly explain relapse after stopping treatment. Scalp TCR repertoire analysis is complicated because resident alphabeta T cells in normal human skin are also sequenced, whereas mouse skin is dominated by gammadelta T cells. Because the treated cohort was small and included a single nonresponder, larger studies are needed to assess links between baseline CD8+ expansion and response. With tofacitinib, both scalp clonality and the number of expanded CD8+ clones among the top 100 scalp clones went down significantly. Shared TCR sequences between patients were less evident than in mice, which may be partly attributable to HLA diversity in the patient population. Compared with normal scalp, lesional scalp, particularly in alopecia totalis/universalis, had higher clonality and more expanded CD8+ clones, which suggests antigenic drive.

Specimen: CD4+ T cells sorted from blood, collected between weeks 36 and 40, from a patient treated with tofacitinib. The receptor chain draws on TRBV27 and TRBJ2-5, and 8 junction bases match TRBD2. This receptor was taken from a human donor with alopecia areata. DNA sequence: TGTGCCAGCAGTTCTCTTATCGGGGCGGGAGGAGAGACCCAGTACTTC. Its coded protein is CASSSLIGAGGETQYF.